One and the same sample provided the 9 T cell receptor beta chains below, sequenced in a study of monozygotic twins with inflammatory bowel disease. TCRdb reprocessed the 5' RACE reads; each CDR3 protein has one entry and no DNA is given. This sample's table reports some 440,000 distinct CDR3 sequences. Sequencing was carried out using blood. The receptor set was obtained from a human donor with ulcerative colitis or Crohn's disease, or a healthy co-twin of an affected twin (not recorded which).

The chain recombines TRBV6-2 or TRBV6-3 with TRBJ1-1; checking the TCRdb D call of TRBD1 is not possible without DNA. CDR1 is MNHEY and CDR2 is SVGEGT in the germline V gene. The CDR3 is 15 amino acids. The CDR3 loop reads CASRSPQTGNTEAFF.

CDR3 sequence reads: CASSFVQGQPQHF. The chain links TRBV5-8 to TRBJ1-5; checking the TCRdb D call of TRBD1 is not possible without DNA. CDR1 SGHTS and CDR2 YDEGEE come from the germline V gene. The CDR3 sequence is 13 residues long.

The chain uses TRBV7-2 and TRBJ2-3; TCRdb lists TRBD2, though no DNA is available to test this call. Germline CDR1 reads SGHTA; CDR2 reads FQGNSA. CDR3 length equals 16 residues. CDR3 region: CASSLTLAGGADTQYF.

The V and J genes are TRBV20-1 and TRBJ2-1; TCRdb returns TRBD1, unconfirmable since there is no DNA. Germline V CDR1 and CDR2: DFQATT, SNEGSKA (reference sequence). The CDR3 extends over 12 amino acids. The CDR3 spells CSAYTGDHEQFF.

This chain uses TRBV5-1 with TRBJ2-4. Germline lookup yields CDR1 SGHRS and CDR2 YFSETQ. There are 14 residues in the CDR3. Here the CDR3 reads CASSPGEAKNIQYF.

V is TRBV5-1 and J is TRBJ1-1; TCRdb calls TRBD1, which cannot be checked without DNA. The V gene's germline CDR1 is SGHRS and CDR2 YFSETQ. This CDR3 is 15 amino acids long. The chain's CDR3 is CASSLEPGINTEAFF.

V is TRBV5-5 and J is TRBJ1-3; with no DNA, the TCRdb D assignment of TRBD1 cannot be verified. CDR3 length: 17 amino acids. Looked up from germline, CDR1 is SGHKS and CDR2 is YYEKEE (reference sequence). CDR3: CASSSPIGTGDGNTIYF. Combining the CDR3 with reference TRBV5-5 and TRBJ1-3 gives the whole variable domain DAGVTQSPTHLIKTRGQQVTLRCSPISGHKSVSWYQQVLGQGPQFIFQYYEKEERGRGNFPDRFSARQFPNYSSELNVNALLLGDSALYLCASSSPIGTGDGNTIYFGEGSWLTVV.

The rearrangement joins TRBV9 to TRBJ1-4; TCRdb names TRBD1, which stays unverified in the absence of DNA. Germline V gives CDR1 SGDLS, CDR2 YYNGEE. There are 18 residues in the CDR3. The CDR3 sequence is CASSVGGRGPLMGEKLFF. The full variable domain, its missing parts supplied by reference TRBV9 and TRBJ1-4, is DSGVTQTPKHLITATGQRVTLRCSPRSGDLSVYWYQQSLDQGLQFLIQYYNGEERAKGNILERFSAQQFPDLHSELNLSSLELGDSALYFCASSVGGRGPLMGEKLFFGSGTQLSVL.

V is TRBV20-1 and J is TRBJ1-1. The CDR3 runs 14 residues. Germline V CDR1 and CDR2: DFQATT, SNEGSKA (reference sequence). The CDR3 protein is CSAREAGYDTEAFF.